This T cell receptor beta chain is from a study of blood T cells in healthy people across ages. Study-level information: Template-switching capture recovered about one barcoded beta molecule per two T cells.

Of note for this clonotype: Its specificity is not known.

With a J-beta primer mix and a sample-barcoded 5' primer, a second PCR ran about 7 to 12 cycles. Researchers report that a template-switch adaptor with 12 random nucleotides tagged each cDNA molecule. MiXCR, applied by TCRdb to the 5' RACE reads, yields one record per CDR3 protein. Found here are roughly 650,000 distinct CDR3 sequences, about 32% of them singletons; the top ten hold 15%. Germline V gives CDR1 SGHRS, CDR2 YFSETQ. CDR3 length: 13 residues. V lost 3 bases and J lost 7, with 11 bases in between. At least 7 million PBMCs were isolated per sample. General study findings and limits: Researchers report that TCR beta diversity correlated strongly with naive T cell percentage.

The clonotype was recovered from a woman older than 75 in good health. The genes are TRBV5-1 and TRBJ2-1, with D perhaps TRBD2 (5 bases). Sample: blood. The CDR3: CASSYQLGNEQFF. In nucleotides, the CDR3 is TGCGCCAGCAGCTACCAACTAGGGAATGAGCAGTTCTTC. The variable domain in full, completed from reference TRBV5-1 and TRBJ2-1, reads KAGVTQTPRYLIKTRGQQVTLSCSPISGHRSVSWYQQTPGQGLQFLFEYFSETQRNKGNFPGRFSGRQFSNSRSEMNVSTLELGDSALYLCASSYQLGNEQFFGPGTRLTVL.